Listed below are T cell receptor beta chains from one sample, sequenced in a study of blood T cell repertoires in COVID-19. The protocol was immunoSEQ multiplex PCR, while the TCRdb copy is restricted to in-frame clones and leaves out a portion. The table has about 310,000 clones, approximately 91% seen once. Sequencing input: PBMCs or T cells enriched from blood (not recorded which). The receptor source for this set is a woman in her thirties or forties who had recovered from COVID-19. Each CDR3 is given with its conserved first and last residue. The order of the fields is D gene, clone size, V gene, J gene, CDR3 length, CDR3 protein, CDR3 DNA. A D gene is named only where the DNA matches it firmly. Expanded clones are given a class, and other clones once, few, many or no size at all.

d_gene: .; abundance: .; v_gene: TRBV4-1; j_gene: TRBJ1-1; len: 15; CDR3aa: CASSHPAKGHTEAFF; CDR3nt: TGCGCCAGCAGCCACCCTGCTAAGGGGCACACTGAAGCTTTCTTT
d_gene: TRBD1; abundance: .; v_gene: TRBV5-1; j_gene: TRBJ2-7; len: 15; CDR3aa: CASSLEGQGSYEQYF; CDR3nt: TGCGCCAGCAGCTTAGAGGGACAGGGGAGCTACGAGCAGTACTTC
d_gene: .; abundance: once; v_gene: TRBV28; j_gene: TRBJ2-7; len: 14; CDR3aa: CASSFENFPYEQYF; CDR3nt: TGTGCCAGCAGTTTCGAAAACTTTCCCTACGAGCAGTACTTC
d_gene: TRBD1; abundance: .; v_gene: TRBV29-1; j_gene: TRBJ1-1; len: 12; CDR3aa: CSYRTGNTEAFF; CDR3nt: TGCAGCTACCGGACAGGGAACACTGAAGCTTTCTTT
d_gene: TRBD2; abundance: few; v_gene: TRBV6-4; j_gene: TRBJ2-3; len: 14; CDR3aa: CASRQGLAGDTQYF; CDR3nt: TGTGCCAGCAGGCAAGGGCTAGCGGGAGATACGCAGTATTTT
d_gene: .; abundance: .; v_gene: TRBV4-3; j_gene: TRBJ2-1; len: 13; CDR3aa: CASSQSAYNEQFF; CDR3nt: TGCGCCAGCAGCCAAAGCGCATACAATGAGCAGTTCTTC
d_gene: .; abundance: .; v_gene: TRBV18; j_gene: TRBJ1-5; len: 14; CDR3aa: CASSPSGDNQPQHF; CDR3nt: TGTGCCAGCTCACCATCAGGGGACAATCAGCCCCAGCATTTT
d_gene: TRBD1; abundance: .; v_gene: TRBV19; j_gene: TRBJ1-3; len: 15; CDR3aa: CASSPRTGGGNTIYF; CDR3nt: TGTGCCAGTAGTCCGCGGACAGGGGGTGGAAACACCATATATTTT
d_gene: TRBD2; abundance: .; v_gene: TRBV9; j_gene: TRBJ2-2; len: 16; CDR3aa: CASSVDLAGNTGELFF; CDR3nt: TGTGCCAGCAGCGTAGATCTAGCGGGGAACACCGGGGAGCTGTTTTTT
d_gene: .; abundance: .; v_gene: TRBV7-2; j_gene: TRBJ2-7; len: 15; CDR3aa: CASSLQSGGPKAQYF; CDR3nt: TGTGCCAGCAGCCTCCAGTCGGGCGGGCCGAAGGCGCAGTACTTC
d_gene: .; abundance: .; v_gene: TRBV14; j_gene: TRBJ1-2; len: 13; CDR3aa: CASSRITGWGYTF; CDR3nt: TGTGCCAGCAGCCGCATTACAGGGTGGGGCTACACCTTC
d_gene: .; abundance: .; v_gene: TRBV6-5; j_gene: TRBJ2-7; len: 14; CDR3aa: CASSYSDREAEQYF; CDR3nt: TGTGCCAGCAGTTACTCTGACAGGGAGGCCGAGCAGTACTTC
d_gene: .; abundance: .; v_gene: TRBV18; j_gene: TRBJ2-1; len: 18; CDR3aa: CASSRFLEDSANYNEQFF; CDR3nt: TGTGCCAGCTCACGGTTCTTGGAGGATAGCGCTAACTACAATGAGCAGTTCTTC
d_gene: TRBD2; abundance: .; v_gene: TRBV9; j_gene: TRBJ2-7; len: 15; CDR3aa: CASSVGLAGVDEQYF; CDR3nt: TGTGCCAGCAGCGTAGGTCTAGCGGGAGTAGACGAGCAGTACTTC
d_gene: .; abundance: .; v_gene: TRBV10-1; j_gene: TRBJ2-7; len: 13; CDR3aa: CASKGSGTYEQYF; CDR3nt: TGCGCCAGCAAGGGTAGCGGAACCTACGAGCAGTACTTC
d_gene: TRBD1; abundance: .; v_gene: TRBV28; j_gene: TRBJ2-5; len: 14; CDR3aa: CASSLRRGQETQYF; CDR3nt: TGTGCCAGCAGTTTACGCAGGGGGCAAGAGACCCAGTACTTC
d_gene: .; abundance: .; v_gene: TRBV4-1; j_gene: TRBJ1-2; len: 14; CDR3aa: CASSQLGSNYGYTF; CDR3nt: TGCGCCAGCAGCCAACTGGGGAGTAACTATGGCTACACCTTC
d_gene: .; abundance: .; v_gene: TRBV6-2/TRBV6-3; j_gene: TRBJ1-2; len: 13; CDR3aa: CASSLPSLYGYTF; CDR3nt: TGTGCCAGCAGTTTGCCTAGCCTCTATGGCTACACCTTC
d_gene: TRBD1; abundance: .; v_gene: TRBV28; j_gene: TRBJ1-6; len: 15; CDR3aa: CASNLGDRVNSPLHF; CDR3nt: TGTGCCAGCAATTTAGGGGACAGGGTTAATTCACCCCTCCACTTT
d_gene: TRBD2; abundance: .; v_gene: TRBV24-1; j_gene: TRBJ2-1; len: 16; CDR3aa: CATSDFSGRPQNEQFF; CDR3nt: TGTGCCACCAGTGATTTTAGCGGGAGGCCCCAGAATGAGCAGTTCTTC
d_gene: .; abundance: .; v_gene: TRBV2; j_gene: TRBJ2-1; len: 14; CDR3aa: CASSEARGRNEQFF; CDR3nt: TGTGCCAGCAGTGAAGCACGAGGGAGGAATGAGCAGTTCTTC
d_gene: .; abundance: .; v_gene: TRBV30; j_gene: TRBJ1-2; len: 11; CDR3aa: CACWGGYGYTF; CDR3nt: TGTGCCTGCTGGGGAGGGTATGGCTACACCTTC
d_gene: .; abundance: once; v_gene: TRBV5-4; j_gene: TRBJ2-2; len: 17; CDR3aa: CASSPSRLAWNGGELFF; CDR3nt: TGTGCCAGCAGCCCTTCGAGGTTAGCGTGGAACGGGGGGGAGCTGTTTTTT
d_gene: .; abundance: .; v_gene: TRBV7-8; j_gene: TRBJ1-4; len: 15; CDR3aa: CASSLNGPGNEKLFF; CDR3nt: TGTGCCAGCAGCTTAAATGGGCCCGGTAATGAAAAACTGTTTTTT
d_gene: .; abundance: .; v_gene: TRBV18; j_gene: TRBJ2-1; len: 13; CDR3aa: CASSPGRVNEQFF; CDR3nt: TGTGCCAGCTCACCGGGCAGGGTAAATGAGCAGTTCTTC
d_gene: TRBD2; abundance: .; v_gene: TRBV10-2; j_gene: TRBJ2-7; len: 14; CDR3aa: CASAGGTSVYEQYF; CDR3nt: TGCGCCAGCGCAGGGGGGACTAGCGTTTACGAGCAGTACTTC
d_gene: .; abundance: .; v_gene: TRBV5-1; j_gene: TRBJ1-2; len: 15; CDR3aa: CASTWGTGSNYGYTF; CDR3nt: TGCGCCAGCACCTGGGGAACAGGGTCCAACTATGGCTACACCTTC
d_gene: TRBD1; abundance: .; v_gene: TRBV7-2; j_gene: TRBJ2-7; len: 13; CDR3aa: CASSFPGTGEQYF; CDR3nt: TGTGCCAGCAGCTTCCCCGGGACAGGCGAGCAGTACTTC
d_gene: .; abundance: .; v_gene: TRBV12-3/TRBV12-4; j_gene: TRBJ1-1; len: 11; CDR3aa: CASSLDSEAFF; CDR3nt: TGTGCCAGCAGTCTGGACAGTGAAGCTTTCTTT
d_gene: TRBD2; abundance: .; v_gene: TRBV7-9; j_gene: TRBJ2-1; len: 14; CDR3aa: CASSSLREPNEQFF; CDR3nt: TGTGCCAGCAGCTCCCTGCGGGAGCCCAATGAGCAGTTCTTC
d_gene: TRBD1; abundance: .; v_gene: TRBV30; j_gene: TRBJ1-4; len: 13; CDR3aa: CAWSGQGREKLFF; CDR3nt: TGTGCCTGGAGCGGACAGGGACGTGAAAAACTGTTTTTT
d_gene: TRBD2; abundance: .; v_gene: TRBV4-3; j_gene: TRBJ2-7; len: 16; CDR3aa: CASSQVYGRPHYEQYF; CDR3nt: TGCGCCAGCAGCCAAGTCTACGGGAGGCCCCACTACGAGCAGTACTTC
d_gene: .; abundance: .; v_gene: TRBV6-5; j_gene: TRBJ1-6; len: 11; CDR3aa: CASSYGGPLHF; CDR3nt: TGTGCCAGCAGTTATGGCGGACCCCTCCACTTT
d_gene: .; abundance: .; v_gene: TRBV28; j_gene: TRBJ1-2; len: 13; CDR3aa: CASSLEAMGGYTF; CDR3nt: TGTGCCAGCAGTTTGGAGGCAATGGGGGGCTACACCTTC
d_gene: .; abundance: .; v_gene: TRBV7-2; j_gene: TRBJ1-3; len: 15; CDR3aa: CASSLRVLSGNTIYF; CDR3nt: TGTGCCAGCAGCTTACGGGTCCTCTCTGGAAACACCATATATTTT
d_gene: TRBD1; abundance: .; v_gene: TRBV5-6; j_gene: TRBJ1-1; len: 13; CDR3aa: CASSLVTGAAAFF; CDR3nt: TGTGCCAGCAGCTTAGTTACAGGGGCGGCAGCTTTCTTT
d_gene: .; abundance: .; v_gene: TRBV5-1; j_gene: TRBJ2-1; len: 16; CDR3aa: CASSLGGESSYNEQFF; CDR3nt: TGCGCCAGCAGCTTGGGCGGTGAGAGCTCCTACAATGAGCAGTTCTTC
d_gene: TRBD1; abundance: .; v_gene: TRBV5-1; j_gene: TRBJ2-7; len: 13; CDR3aa: CASSRNAGGEQYF; CDR3nt: TGCGCCAGCAGCCGAAACGCAGGGGGCGAGCAGTACTTC
d_gene: .; abundance: .; v_gene: TRBV6-5; j_gene: TRBJ2-3; len: 15; CDR3aa: CASCYRDLGTDTQYF; CDR3nt: TGTGCCAGCTGTTACCGGGACTTGGGGACAGATACGCAGTATTTT
d_gene: .; abundance: .; v_gene: TRBV4-2; j_gene: TRBJ1-3; len: 15; CDR3aa: CASSRTSSSGNTIYF; CDR3nt: TGTGCCAGCAGCCGGACTTCGAGCTCTGGAAACACCATATATTTT
d_gene: TRBD1; abundance: .; v_gene: TRBV5-4; j_gene: TRBJ2-6; len: 18; CDR3aa: CASSTGTGGVSGANVLTF; CDR3nt: TGTGCCAGCAGTACGGGGACAGGGGGCGTGTCCGGGGCCAACGTCCTGACTTTC
d_gene: .; abundance: .; v_gene: TRBV3-1/TRBV3-2; j_gene: TRBJ2-1; len: 17; CDR3aa: CASSQGEAGSILHEQFF; CDR3nt: TGTGCCAGCAGCCAAGGAGAGGCCGGGAGTATCCTCCATGAGCAGTTCTTC
d_gene: .; abundance: .; v_gene: TRBV11-3; j_gene: TRBJ1-1; len: 19; CDR3aa: CASSTRPPGSRRGNTEAFF; CDR3nt: TGTGCCAGCAGCACGCGACCTCCGGGTTCGAGAAGGGGAAACACTGAAGCTTTCTTT
d_gene: .; abundance: .; v_gene: TRBV7-9; j_gene: TRBJ1-2; len: 11; CDR3aa: CASSSSEGYTF; CDR3nt: TGTGCCAGCAGCTCCTCGGAGGGCTACACCTTC
d_gene: TRBD1; abundance: .; v_gene: TRBV6-5; j_gene: TRBJ2-5; len: 13; CDR3aa: CASGDREWETQYF; CDR3nt: TGTGCCAGCGGGGACAGGGAATGGGAGACCCAGTACTTC
d_gene: .; abundance: .; v_gene: TRBV27; j_gene: TRBJ1-2; len: 14; CDR3aa: CASSYAPGDYGYTF; CDR3nt: TGTGCCAGCAGTTATGCCCCAGGTGACTATGGCTACACCTTC
d_gene: .; abundance: .; v_gene: TRBV4-3; j_gene: TRBJ1-2; len: 15; CDR3aa: CASSQDEGPNYGYTF; CDR3nt: TGCGCCAGCAGCCAAGACGAGGGCCCGAACTATGGCTACACCTTC
d_gene: .; abundance: few; v_gene: TRBV30; j_gene: TRBJ2-7; len: 14; CDR3aa: CAWSRRGTIYEQYF; CDR3nt: TGTGCCTGGAGCCGAAGGGGTACCATCTACGAGCAGTACTTC